This TCR beta chain was retrieved from a study of CD8+CD57+ T cells in acquired aplastic anemia. In the study overall: Mean DNA quantity obtained from sorted CD4+ and CD8+ cells was 2.5 to 4 ug.

Study-level results: Patients and controls were found to share some 30 CD8+ CDR3 sequences.

Genomic DNA acted as the template from which TCR beta VDJ combination and CDR3 sequence profiling were carried out. TCRdb passed the reads through MiXCR, listing each CDR3 protein once. The table shows approximately 170,000 distinct CDR3 sequences, with less than 50% occurring only once. Concerning this clonotype: The antigen remains undetermined.

Patients picked for sequencing had shown CD8+CD57+ cell expansion detected by flow cytometry. The study sampled blood from patients who had received no therapy. The germline gives CDR1 LNHDA, CDR2 SQIVND (reference sequence). The CDR3 sequence is 13 residues long. Trimming took 3 bases from V and 9 from J, leaving 12 bases between them. The sequencing input was sorted CD4+, CD8+, or CD8+CD57+ T cells (not recorded which) from PBMCs. This chain connects TRBV19 to TRBJ1-5; D unresolved. This TCR came from a human donor with aplastic anemia. The DNA for the CDR3 is TGTGCCAGTAGTATTGGTGGCCCAGGGCCCCAGCATTTT. It translates to CASSIGGPGPQHF.